A selection of T cell receptor beta chains follows, all from one sample in a study of prognosis after radiotherapy for stage I lung cancer. TCRdb recomputed calls from the multiplex PCR reads with MiXCR, one row per CDR3 protein. The sample records around 30,000 distinct CDR3 sequences, around 32% being singletons. Sequenced material: PBMCs, taken before or after stereotactic body radiation therapy (not recorded which). Receptors were obtained from a donor of 50 years or more with non-small cell lung cancer. CDR3s include the opening cysteine and the closing phenylalanine or tryptophan. A D gene is named only where the DNA matches it firmly. For some rows the clone size is stated as once, few or many, or as a class when expanded; others skip it.

d_gene	abundance	v_gene	j_gene	len	CDR3nt	CDR3aa
NA	NA	TRBV20-1	TRBJ1-6	13	TGCAGTTCTGGTGCGGGGTGGAATTCACCCCTCCACTTT	CSSGAGWNSPLHF
NA	many	TRBV20-1	TRBJ2-1	9	TGCAGTACTGAACGGGAGCAGTTCTTC	CSTEREQFF
NA	NA	TRBV6-1	TRBJ1-2	12	TGTGCCAGCCATGGGCGCCTGATAGGCTACACCTTC	CASHGRLIGYTF
NA	many	TRBV18	TRBJ2-1	15	TGTGCCAGCTCACCACGATCTAGCTTAGACAATGAGCAGTTCTTC	CASSPRSSLDNEQFF
NA	many	TRBV20-1	TRBJ2-5	14	TGCAGTGCTAGACCGATAGTAGCGGAAGAGACCCAGTACTTC	CSARPIVAEETQYF
NA	many	TRBV7-9	TRBJ2-3	12	TGTGCCAGCAACCCTTCGGGAGATACGCAGTATTTT	CASNPSGDTQYF
NA	NA	TRBV7-9	TRBJ1-1	13	TGTGCCAGCTTCGGGACGCCGAACACTGAAGCTTTCTTT	CASFGTPNTEAFF
NA	medium-sized	TRBV20-1	TRBJ2-7	14	TGCAGTGCAAAGCCAGCGATCAACTTCTACGAGCAGTACTTC	CSAKPAINFYEQYF
NA	many	TRBV2	TRBJ1-5	15	TGTGCCAGCAGTGAAGCCCTAGGTTTAAATCAGCCCCAGCATTTT	CASSEALGLNQPQHF
TRBD1	medium-sized	TRBV6-4	TRBJ2-7	14	TGTGCCAGCAGTCCGGGACAGGGGACCTACGAGCAGTACTTC	CASSPGQGTYEQYF
TRBD2	many	TRBV6-1	TRBJ2-3	16	TGTGCCAGCAGTCAGAGTAGCGGGGGGGTGACAGATACGCAGTATTTT	CASSQSSGGVTDTQYF
TRBD1	many	TRBV11-2	TRBJ1-4	12	TGTGCCAGCAGCTCAACCCGACAGGGGCAGTTTTTT	CASSSTRQGQFF
NA	few	TRBV2	TRBJ1-2	13	TGTGCCAGCAGTGATTGGGGGTCAGATGGCTACACCTTC	CASSDWGSDGYTF
NA	NA	TRBV5-1	TRBJ2-7	18	TGCGCCAGCAGCCAAGGTCTAGCTTCGGGATGGGACCCGTACGAGCAGTACTTC	CASSQGLASGWDPYEQYF
NA	many	TRBV28	TRBJ1-2	14	TGTGCCAGCAGTTTTGGGGGCGCGGGCTATGGCTACACCTTC	CASSFGGAGYGYTF
TRBD2	NA	TRBV7-7	TRBJ2-1	16	TGTGCTAGCAGCGACAGCCTAGCGGGAGGTGGGAATGAGCAGTTCTTC	CASSDSLAGGGNEQFF
TRBD2	many	TRBV28	TRBJ2-5	16	TGTGCCAGCAAAGTCACCGGAGGACTAGCCCTATCCCGCCAGTACTTC	CASKVTGGLALSRQYF
NA	many	TRBV18	TRBJ1-4	15	TGTGCCAGCTCACCAATTGGCCTTAACACTGAAAAACTGTTTTTT	CASSPIGLNTEKLFF
NA	NA	TRBV24-1	TRBJ1-1	13	TGTGCCACCAGTGACCAGGCGTGGTTGGGCACTTTCTTT	CATSDQAWLGTFF
NA	many	TRBV30	TRBJ1-2	12	TGTGCCTGGAGAGGGACTGCCGATGGCTACACCTTC	CAWRGTADGYTF
NA	medium-sized	TRBV5-5	TRBJ1-2	14	TGTGCCAGCAGCGGTGGACGGAGAATCTATGGCTACACCTTC	CASSGGRRIYGYTF
TRBD1	many	TRBV2	TRBJ2-5	14	TGTGCCAGCAGTAAACAGGGGGTCCAAGAGACCCAGTACTTC	CASSKQGVQETQYF
TRBD1	many	TRBV19	TRBJ1-1	15	TGTGCCAGTAGTATGGGGCAGGGGGCGTTCACTGAAGCTTTCTTT	CASSMGQGAFTEAFF
TRBD1	many	TRBV13	TRBJ1-2	17	TGTGCCAGCAGCCCAGGGGGAACCTCAACCCTTAACTATGGCTACACCTTC	CASSPGGTSTLNYGYTF